This TCR beta chain was sequenced in a study of CXCR3-negative and CXCR3-positive naive CD8 T cells. The authors prepared UMI-labeled TRB cDNA libraries by 5' RACE. No DNA is given; TCRdb re-called the 5' RACE reads and lists each CDR3 protein once. The sample includes about 130,000 distinct CDR3 sequences. Comment on this clonotype: Its specificity is unknown.

Whole-study findings and limits: With respect to TRBV-TRBJ usage, naive CXCR3-negative and CXCR3-positive cells were similar; memory differed. The study found more hydrophobic TRB CDR3s in CXCR3-positive naive cells than in CXCR3-negative naive cells.

The CD45RO-CCR7+CD27+CD95- phenotype denoted naive CD8+ T cells. Germline values: CDR1 SEHNR, CDR2 FQNEAQ (reference sequence). The CDR3 covers 13 residues. The J gene is TRBJ2-7, the V gene TRBV7-9. The sample comprised naive CXCR3- CD8+ T cells from blood. Subset noted: CD45RO-CCR7+CD27+CD95- naive CD8+ T cells lacking CXCR3 (TNR3-). This receptor was taken from a human donor in good health. Some clones in this sample may be carry-over from other donors' samples. The CDR3 sequence is CASSRDGYYEQYF. Variable domain in full (rest from reference TRBV7-9 and TRBJ2-7): DTGVSQNPRHKITKRGQNVTFRCDPISEHNRLYWYRQTLGQGPEFLTYFQNEAQLEKSRLLSDRFSAERPKGSFSTLEIQRTEQGDSAMYLCASSRDGYYEQYFGPGTRLTVT.